The rows below give T cell receptor beta chains drawn from one sample of a study of T cell responses to AZD1222 COVID-19 vaccine. Produced via immunoSEQ multiplex PCR; TCRdb's table is partial and in-frame only. The sample includes about 270,000 clones, 90% to 95% of them seen just once. Sequenced material: peripheral blood, taken 28 days after the second AZD1222 dose. The receptors shown here come from an adult who received the AZD1222 COVID-19 vaccine. Both conserved end residues are part of each CDR3. D genes are given only for firm matches.

-,TRBJ1-4,TRBV6-5,CASSFDPQREKLFF,TGTGCCAGCAGTTTTGACCCACAGCGTGAAAAACTGTTTTTT
-,TRBJ2-2,TRBV7-2,CASSFRTGELFF,TGTGCCAGCAGCTTCCGTACCGGGGAGCTGTTTTTT
TRBD1,TRBJ2-7,TRBV15,CATSRDSGQGRSYEQYF,TGTGCCACCAGCAGAGATTCCGGACAGGGGCGCTCCTACGAGCAGTACTTC
-,TRBJ1-1,TRBV11-3,CASSGPGSTEAFF,TGTGCCAGCAGCGGTCCAGGGAGTACTGAAGCTTTCTTT
-,TRBJ1-1,TRBV27,CASSSRQGLEAFF,TGTGCCAGCAGTTCTAGGCAGGGGCTTGAAGCTTTCTTT
TRBD1,TRBJ2-7,TRBV6-5,CASSYRTGYEQYF,TGTGCCAGCAGTTACCGGACAGGGTACGAGCAGTACTTC
-,TRBJ2-2,TRBV29-1,CSVGPIGVGELFF,TGCAGCGTTGGGCCAATCGGTGTCGGGGAGCTGTTTTTT
-,TRBJ1-2,TRBV28,CASSSDRVYGYTF,TGTGCCAGCAGTTCCGACAGAGTGTATGGCTACACCTTC
-,TRBJ1-4,TRBV21-1,CASSKSVGNEKLFF,TGTGCCAGCAGCAAATCCGTAGGGAATGAAAAACTGTTTTTT
-,TRBJ1-6,TRBV27,CASSAYYNSPLHF,TGTGCCAGCAGTGCCTATTATAATTCACCCCTCCACTTT
-,TRBJ2-3,TRBV5-1,CASRSERGRDTQYF,TGCGCCAGCAGATCGGAGAGGGGCAGAGATACGCAGTATTTT
-,TRBJ2-5,TRBV5-1,CASSFNTQETQYF,TGCGCCAGCAGCTTCAACACACAAGAGACCCAGTACTTC